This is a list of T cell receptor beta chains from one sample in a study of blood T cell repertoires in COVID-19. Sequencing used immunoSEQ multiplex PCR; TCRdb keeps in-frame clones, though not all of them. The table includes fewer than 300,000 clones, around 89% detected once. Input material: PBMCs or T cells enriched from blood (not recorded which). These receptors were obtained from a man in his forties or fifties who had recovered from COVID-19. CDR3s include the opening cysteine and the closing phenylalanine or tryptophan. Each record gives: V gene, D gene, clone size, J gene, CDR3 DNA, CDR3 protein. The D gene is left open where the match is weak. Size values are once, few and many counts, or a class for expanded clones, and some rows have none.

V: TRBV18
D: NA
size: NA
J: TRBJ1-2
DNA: TGTGCCAGCTCTCTGGGATCGGTCAGGGTCGGTCGACTTGGTGGCTACACCTTC
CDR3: CASSLGSVRVGRLGGYTF

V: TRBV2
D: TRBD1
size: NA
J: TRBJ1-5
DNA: TGTGCCAGCACTCGTAACGGCGGGACAGTTTCCTATAGCAATCAGCCCCAGCATTTT
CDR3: CASTRNGGTVSYSNQPQHF

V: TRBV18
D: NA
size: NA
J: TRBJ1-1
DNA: TGTGCCAGCTCACCACCTACAGGGTTGTCTGAAGCTTTCTTT
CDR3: CASSPPTGLSEAFF

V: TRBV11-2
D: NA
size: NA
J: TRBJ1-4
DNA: TGTGCCAGCAGCATTACACAGGGACGTAATGAAAAACTGTTTTTT
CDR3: CASSITQGRNEKLFF

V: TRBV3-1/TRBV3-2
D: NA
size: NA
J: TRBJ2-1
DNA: TGTGCCAGCAGCCAAGGGGGAGTCGGTGAGCAGTTCTTC
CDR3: CASSQGGVGEQFF

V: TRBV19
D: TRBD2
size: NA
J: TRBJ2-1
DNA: TGTGCCAGTAGTAAAACCCCCGGACTAGCGGGGTACAATGAGCAGTTCTTC
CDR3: CASSKTPGLAGYNEQFF

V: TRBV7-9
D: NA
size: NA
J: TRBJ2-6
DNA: TGTGCCAGCAGCATAGGACCGGGACGGGGGTCTGGGGCCAACGTCCTGACTTTC
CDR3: CASSIGPGRGSGANVLTF

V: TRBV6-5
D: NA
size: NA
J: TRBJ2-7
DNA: TGTGCCAGCAGTTACTCGACTGCTAACTACGAGCAGTACTTC
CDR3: CASSYSTANYEQYF

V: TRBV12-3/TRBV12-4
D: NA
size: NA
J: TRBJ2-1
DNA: TGTGCCAGCAGTTTGCGACAAAACAATGAGCAGTTCTTC
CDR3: CASSLRQNNEQFF

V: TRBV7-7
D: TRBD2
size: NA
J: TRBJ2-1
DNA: TGTGCCAGCAGCTTCGGGCTAGCGGGATTAAACGATGAGCAGTTCTTC
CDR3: CASSFGLAGLNDEQFF

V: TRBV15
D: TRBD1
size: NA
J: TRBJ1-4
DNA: TGTGCCACCAGAGACCTGGACAGGGGGTATAAAAAACTGTTTTTT
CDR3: CATRDLDRGYKKLFF

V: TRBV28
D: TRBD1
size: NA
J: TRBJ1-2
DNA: TGTGCCAGCTGCCCCGGGACAGCTAACTATGGCTACACCTTC
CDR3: CASCPGTANYGYTF

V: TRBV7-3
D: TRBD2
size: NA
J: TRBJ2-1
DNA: TGTGCCAGCAGCCCCCAGCGGGACCCGTACAATGAGCAGTTCTTC
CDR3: CASSPQRDPYNEQFF

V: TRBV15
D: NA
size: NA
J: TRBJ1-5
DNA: TGTGCCACCAGCACGCGGAAAATCGGTAGCAATCAGCCCCAGCATTTT
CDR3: CATSTRKIGSNQPQHF

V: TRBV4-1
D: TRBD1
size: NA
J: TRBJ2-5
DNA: TGCGCCAGCAGCCAACGACAGGGAACGCAAGAGACCCAGTACTTC
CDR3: CASSQRQGTQETQYF

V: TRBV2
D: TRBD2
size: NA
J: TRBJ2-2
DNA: TGTGCCAGCAGTCCTAGCGGGACGAACACCGGGGAGCTGTTTTTT
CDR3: CASSPSGTNTGELFF

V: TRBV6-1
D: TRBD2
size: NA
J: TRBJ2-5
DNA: TGTGCCAGCAGTGAAAGGATACTAGCGGGACCGGAGACCCAGTACTTC
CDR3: CASSERILAGPETQYF

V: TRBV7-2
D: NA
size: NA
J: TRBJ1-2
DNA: TGTGCCAGCAGTCCGACAGGAAATGGCTACACCTTC
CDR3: CASSPTGNGYTF

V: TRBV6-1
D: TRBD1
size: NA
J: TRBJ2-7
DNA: TGTGCCAGCAGTGATGGGGGACAGGGGACCTACGAGCAGTACTTC
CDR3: CASSDGGQGTYEQYF

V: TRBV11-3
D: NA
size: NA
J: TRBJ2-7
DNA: TGTGCCAGCAGCTCTCGAGGAGGAGTCCCCGAGCAGTACTTC
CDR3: CASSSRGGVPEQYF

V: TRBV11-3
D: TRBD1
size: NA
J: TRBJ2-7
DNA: TGTGCCAGCAGCCCGGGACAGATCTACGAGCAGTACTTC
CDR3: CASSPGQIYEQYF

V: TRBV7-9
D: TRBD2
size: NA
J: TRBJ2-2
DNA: TGTGCCAGCAGTCTAGCGGCGAACACCGGGGAGCTGTTTTTT
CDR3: CASSLAANTGELFF

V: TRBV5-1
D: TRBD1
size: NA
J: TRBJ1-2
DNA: TGCGCCAGCACCTTAGACAGGGCAGGAGGCTACACCTTC
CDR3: CASTLDRAGGYTF

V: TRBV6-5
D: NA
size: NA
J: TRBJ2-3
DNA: TGTGCCAGCTTAACAGGACCTCTATCAGATACGCAGTATTTT
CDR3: CASLTGPLSDTQYF

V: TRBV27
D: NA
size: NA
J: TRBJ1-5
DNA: TGTGCCAGCAGTTATTCCCGGGACTCCCGATCGGAGCCCCAGCATTTT
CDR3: CASSYSRDSRSEPQHF

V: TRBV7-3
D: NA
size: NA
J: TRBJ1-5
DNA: TGTGCCAGCAGCTTATATGCCGGGTCAGGGCAGCCCCAGCATTTT
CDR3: CASSLYAGSGQPQHF

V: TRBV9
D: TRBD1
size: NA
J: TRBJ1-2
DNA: TGTGCCAGCAGCGCGACCTCCGGGACAGGGAATGGCTACACCTTC
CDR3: CASSATSGTGNGYTF

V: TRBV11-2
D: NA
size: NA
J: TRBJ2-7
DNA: TGTGCCAGCAGCTTGGGGGGCTCCTACGAGCAGTACTTC
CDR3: CASSLGGSYEQYF

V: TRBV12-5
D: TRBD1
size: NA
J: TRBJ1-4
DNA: TGTGCTAGTGGTTTCGGGACAGCAACTAATGAAAAACTGTTTTTT
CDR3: CASGFGTATNEKLFF

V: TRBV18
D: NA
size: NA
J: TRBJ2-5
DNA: TGTGCCAGCTCACCCGCGACAGGAGCCTCGGGAGAGACCCAGTACTTC
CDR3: CASSPATGASGETQYF

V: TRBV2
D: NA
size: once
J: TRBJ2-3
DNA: TGTGCCATCAAGACACAGGTCAACACAGATACGCAGTATTTT
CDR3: CAIKTQVNTDTQYF

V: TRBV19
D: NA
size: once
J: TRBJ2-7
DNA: TGTGCCAGTAGTATGGCTGAGGCCTACGAGCAGTACTTC
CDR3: CASSMAEAYEQYF

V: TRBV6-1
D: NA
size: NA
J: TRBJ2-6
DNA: TGTGCCAGCAGTGAACAGCCTGCTAGCTCTGGGGCCAACGTCCTGACTTTC
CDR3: CASSEQPASSGANVLTF

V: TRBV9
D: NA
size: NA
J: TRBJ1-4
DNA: TGTGCCAGCAGCGCCCATGGAGAGTATGGGGAAAAACTGTTTTTT
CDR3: CASSAHGEYGEKLFF

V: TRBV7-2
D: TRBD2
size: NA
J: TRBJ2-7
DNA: TGTGCCAGCAGCTCCGGCTTTAGCGGGCCCTACGAGCAGTACTTC
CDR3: CASSSGFSGPYEQYF

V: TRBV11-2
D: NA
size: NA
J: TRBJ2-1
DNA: TGTGCCAGCAGCCCACTGAGACAAACATACAATGAGCAGTTCTTC
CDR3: CASSPLRQTYNEQFF

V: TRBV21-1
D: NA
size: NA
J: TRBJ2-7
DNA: TGTGCCAGCAGCAAAATCCAAGGGCTCCTTAGCGGGGAACTTAAGATGAGCTCCTACGAGCAGTACTTC
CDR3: CASSKIQGLLSGELKMSSYEQYF

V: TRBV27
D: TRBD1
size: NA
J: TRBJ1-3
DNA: TGTGCCAGCAGCATATCGGGACAGGGGGCGAGAAACACCATATATTTT
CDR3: CASSISGQGARNTIYF

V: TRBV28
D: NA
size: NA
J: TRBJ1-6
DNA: TGTGCCAGCAGTCTACCGGGGGTGGGAGGAAATTCACCCCTCCACTTT
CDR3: CASSLPGVGGNSPLHF

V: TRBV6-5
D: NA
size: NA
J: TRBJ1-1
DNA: TGTGCCAGCAGTAGAGGGTGGACTGAAGCTTTCTTT
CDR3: CASSRGWTEAFF

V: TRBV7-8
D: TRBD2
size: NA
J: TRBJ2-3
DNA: TGTGCCAGCAGCCACGGAGGGGAGGGACTTTTGGATACGCAGTATTTT
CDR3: CASSHGGEGLLDTQYF

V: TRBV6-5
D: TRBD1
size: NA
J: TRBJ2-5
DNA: TGTGCCAGCAGGAGAACAGGGGGACAGCAAGAGACCCAGTACTTC
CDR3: CASRRTGGQQETQYF

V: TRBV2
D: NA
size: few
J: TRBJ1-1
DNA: TGTGCCAGCACCTTACAGGGCATAGAGAACACTGAAGCTTTCTTT
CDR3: CASTLQGIENTEAFF

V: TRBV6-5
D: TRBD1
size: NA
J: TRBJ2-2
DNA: TGTGCCAGCAGGAAGACAGGGGTCACCGGGGAGCTGTTTTTT
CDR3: CASRKTGVTGELFF

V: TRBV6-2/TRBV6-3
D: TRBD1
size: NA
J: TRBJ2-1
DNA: TGTGCCAGCAGTTACTCTGGACAGGACAATGAGCAGTTCTTC
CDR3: CASSYSGQDNEQFF

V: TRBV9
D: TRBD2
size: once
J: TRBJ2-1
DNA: TGTGCCAGCAGCGCCCAGCCTAGCGGGAGTTTTGGTGAGCAGTTCTTC
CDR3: CASSAQPSGSFGEQFF

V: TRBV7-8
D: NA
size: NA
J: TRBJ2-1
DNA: TGTGCCAGCAGCTTAGAGGGCGGACTGGAGCAGTTCTTC
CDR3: CASSLEGGLEQFF

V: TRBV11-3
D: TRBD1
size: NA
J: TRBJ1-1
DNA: TGTGCCAGCAGCCATCGACCCACAGGGGACACTGAAGCTTTCTTT
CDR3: CASSHRPTGDTEAFF

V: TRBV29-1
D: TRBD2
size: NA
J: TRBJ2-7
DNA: TGCAGCGTTGTACTAGCGGGAGAGGTGTGGGAGCAGTACTTC
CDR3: CSVVLAGEVWEQYF

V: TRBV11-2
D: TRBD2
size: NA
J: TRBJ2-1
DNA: TGTGCCAGCAGTCTAGCGGGAGGGCCCGCCGAGCAGTTCTTC
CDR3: CASSLAGGPAEQFF

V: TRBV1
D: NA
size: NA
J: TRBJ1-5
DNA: TGCACCAGCAGGACTTTGGAGGGGCCACAGCCCCAGCATTTT
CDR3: CTSRTLEGPQPQHF

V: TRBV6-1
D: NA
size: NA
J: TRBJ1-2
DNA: TGTGCCAGCAGTGAAGTCCGGGTAGCCTATGGCTACACCTTC
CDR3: CASSEVRVAYGYTF

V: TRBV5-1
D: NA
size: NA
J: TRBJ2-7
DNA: TGCGCCAGCAGCTTGCAGGCCCCCCACGAGCAGTACTTC
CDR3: CASSLQAPHEQYF

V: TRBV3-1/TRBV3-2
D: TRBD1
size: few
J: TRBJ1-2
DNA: TGTGCCAGCAGCCAGGACCCCCCCACGACAGGGACGTATGGCTACACCTTC
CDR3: CASSQDPPTTGTYGYTF

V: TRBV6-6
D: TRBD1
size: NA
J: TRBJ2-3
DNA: TGTGCCAGCAATCGATATTTGGACAGGGGCACAGATACGCAGTATTTT
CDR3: CASNRYLDRGTDTQYF

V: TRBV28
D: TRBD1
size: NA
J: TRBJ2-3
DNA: TGTGCCAGCAGTCTTGGACAGGGCACGCAGTATTTT
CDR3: CASSLGQGTQYF

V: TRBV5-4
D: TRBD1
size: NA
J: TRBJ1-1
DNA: TGTGCCAGCAGCTCCCCGGGACAGCAAAACTTGAACACTGAAGCTTTCTTT
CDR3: CASSSPGQQNLNTEAFF

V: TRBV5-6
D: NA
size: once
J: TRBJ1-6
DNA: TGTGCCAGCAGCCCGGGTATTTCCCCGACGGGTTCACCCCTCCACTTT
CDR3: CASSPGISPTGSPLHF

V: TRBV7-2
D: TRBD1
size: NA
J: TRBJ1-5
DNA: TGTGCCAGCAGCTTGACAGGGAGGCGCAATCAGCCCCAGCATTTT
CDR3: CASSLTGRRNQPQHF

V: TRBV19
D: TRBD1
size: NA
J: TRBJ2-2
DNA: TGTGCCAGTACCGGACAGGGGGGGGCCGGGGAGCTGTTTTTT
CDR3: CASTGQGGAGELFF